The source of this T cell receptor (beta chain) is a study of cytomegalovirus exposure and HLA in healthy donors. The CDR3 totals 17 residues. Germline V CDR1 and CDR2: LGHNA, YNFKEQ. Unmatched junction bases numbered 7, after V lost 1 base and J lost 2 bases. Primers for the PCR totalled 60 Vbeta and 13 Jbeta. Assay: immunoSEQ multiplex PCR; the TCRdb copy retains only in-frame clones and omits some. Of 120,000 to 150,000 clones listed, roughly 76% are singletons. Overall study findings and caveats: Later, an analysis found that common viral pathogens appeared to be linked with several of the most significant clusters. Some V segments, including TRBV6-2 and TRBV6-3, were excluded as indistinguishable. It was shown in a later analysis that HLA-associated TCR beta chains were more clonally expanded than other, equally common chains.

This clone has a handful of counts. As yet, its antigen is unknown. This rearrangement joins TRBV4-2 to TRBJ2-3; TRBD2 matches at 9 bases. The origin of this receptor is a human donor in good health. Sequenced material: PBMCs. The CDR3 nucleotides are TGTGCCAGCAGCCAAGGTTACGCGGGGGGGTACACAGATACGCAGTATTTT. This sequence encodes CASSQGYAGGYTDTQYF.